The sample holds a few counts of the clone carrying this TCR beta chain. Trimming cost V 7 bases and J 6 bases; bases outside gene matches: 5. There are 14 residues in the CDR3. Germline lookup yields CDR1 MNHEY and CDR2 SMNVEV (reference sequence). Data came from immunoSEQ multiplex PCR; TCRdb stores just in-frame clones and leaves some out. The sample lists 300,000 to 350,000 clones, about 86% occurring once. The sample comes from a study of blood T cell repertoires in COVID-19. The sequenced sample was peripheral blood. The clonotype originates from a man aged 25-40 years with active or convalescent COVID-19. V usage is TRBV27 and J usage is TRBJ1-4; 10 bases agree with TRBD1. For the CDR3, the DNA is TGTGCCAGCACCTCCGGGACAGGGGATGAAAAACTGTTTTTT. Translated: CASTSGTGDEKLFF.